These T cell receptor beta chains were read from a single sample in a study of blood T cell repertoires in COVID-19. The assay was immunoSEQ multiplex PCR, and TCRdb's table has in-frame clones only and misses some. Seen here are 150,000 to 160,000 clones, 83% observed once, and the top ten hold about 12%. The sequenced material came from peripheral blood. These receptors came from a woman in her sixties with COVID-19, enrolled during active disease. Each CDR3 is given with its conserved first and last residue. A D gene is named only where the DNA matches it firmly.

j_gene	d_gene	v_gene	CDR3aa
TRBJ2-1	TRBD2	TRBV5-1	CASSLTSGAYNEQFF
TRBJ2-2	.	TRBV24-1	CATRPGDTGELFF
TRBJ1-1	TRBD1	TRBV19	CASSTVTGPTEAFF
TRBJ1-5	TRBD1	TRBV3-1/TRBV3-2	CASSRKGANQPQHF
TRBJ1-5	TRBD1	TRBV18	CASSRTGDQPQHF
TRBJ1-1	.	TRBV10-3	CAIYTGTKEAFF
TRBJ2-1	TRBD2	TRBV10-3	CATLPTSGPTYNEQFF
TRBJ1-3	.	TRBV28	CASSFSISSGNTIYF
TRBJ1-2	TRBD1	TRBV5-6	CASSFRTGVNGYTF
TRBJ1-1	.	TRBV5-1	CASSSINGDLTGVTEAFF
TRBJ2-1	TRBD2	TRBV27	CASSLVGGDNEQFF
TRBJ2-1	.	TRBV27	CASSTDRLSYNEQFF
TRBJ1-2	TRBD1	TRBV19	CASSGQGSNYGYTF
TRBJ1-1	TRBD1	TRBV27	CASRTGAPTEAFF
TRBJ2-5	TRBD2	TRBV6-6	CASSYSAGPETQYF
TRBJ2-5	.	TRBV4-1	CASSQGQALETQYF
TRBJ1-2	.	TRBV5-1	CASSFRQPANYGYTF
TRBJ2-5	TRBD2	TRBV6-5	CATQTSGVETQYF
TRBJ1-1	.	TRBV5-5	CASSLITSKAFF
TRBJ2-7	TRBD2	TRBV5-1	CASSFAGGNEQYF
TRBJ2-5	TRBD2	TRBV6-1	CASSESRGTTETQYF
TRBJ1-2	TRBD1	TRBV2	CASSEGASVNYGYTF
TRBJ1-3	.	TRBV14	CASSQDLSGNTIYF
TRBJ1-3	.	TRBV6-5	CASNYSPGLSGNTIYF
TRBJ1-2	TRBD1	TRBV6-5	CASSPRTGGGYTF
TRBJ2-3	.	TRBV4-1	CASSQDRLSGRQYF
TRBJ2-7	.	TRBV6-5	CASRNSYEQYF
TRBJ2-3	.	TRBV7-7	CASSLSGGSTDTQYF
TRBJ2-1	.	TRBV5-1	CASSLIEYNEQFF
TRBJ2-1	TRBD1	TRBV29-1	CSVPSGDRVGNEQFF
TRBJ2-5	TRBD2	TRBV7-3	CASSLKREGEETQYF
TRBJ2-7	.	TRBV5-1	CASSLGDSVYEQYF
TRBJ2-1	TRBD2	TRBV5-4	CASSAREGGINEQFF
TRBJ2-5	TRBD1	TRBV30	CAWSVRGETQYF
TRBJ2-5	.	TRBV5-4	CASSEGQFQETQYF
TRBJ2-3	TRBD2	TRBV3-1/TRBV3-2	CASSQDGGGATDTQYF
TRBJ1-5	TRBD1	TRBV3-1/TRBV3-2	CASSLTGPNQPQHF
TRBJ2-1	TRBD2	TRBV6-6	CASSSNLAGAGNEQFF
TRBJ1-1	.	TRBV3-1/TRBV3-2	CASSPQRGTEAFF
TRBJ1-3	.	TRBV5-4	CASSLVGGRATGNTIYF
TRBJ1-1	.	TRBV5-4	CASTYQGGVSAEAFF
TRBJ1-1	.	TRBV7-2	CASSPQVARVGSTEAFF
TRBJ2-5	.	TRBV15	CATSLHGGGGETQYF
TRBJ1-3	.	TRBV27	CASSLRTGTSGNTIYF
TRBJ2-2	.	TRBV5-6	CASSLGMGQGTGELFF
TRBJ2-3	.	TRBV6-1	CASSEMAPSTDTQYF
TRBJ1-1	TRBD1	TRBV3-1/TRBV3-2	CASSLGQATVTAFF
TRBJ2-1	.	TRBV7-9	CASSSSLGAAGEQFF
TRBJ1-6	.	TRBV6-5	CASRYIEKSPLHF
TRBJ1-6	.	TRBV5-8	CASSLHKGGNSPLHF
TRBJ1-6	.	TRBV18	CASSPAERSYNSPLHF
TRBJ2-1	TRBD2	TRBV9	CASSALLAGDYNEQFF
TRBJ2-7	TRBD1	TRBV7-2	CASSYRGGTGGNSYEQYF
TRBJ2-7	.	TRBV20-1	CSASGSYEQYF